The clone carrying this TCR beta chain appeared a single time. This sample was taken from a study of blood T cell repertoires in COVID-19. Turning to the study itself: The United States, Italy and Spain provided the acute and convalescent COVID-19 samples.

CDR1 is SGHVS, CDR2 FNYEAQ, per germline. V lost 4 bases to trimming and J lost 8 bases, with 17 bases between them. This CDR3 has 15 residues. Participant ages covered about 18 to 89 years across about two dozen US areas. Cohorts were based on clinical histories the participants reported. Sequenced by immunoSEQ multiplex PCR; TCRdb stores in-frame clones only, minus some. In the table there are 470,000 or so clones, about 85% of which are singletons. The rearrangement joins TRBV7-6 to TRBJ1-4; D gene uncertain. The sequenced sample was PBMCs or T cells enriched from blood (not recorded which). The sequence was obtained from a woman younger than 35 with acute COVID-19. For the CDR3, the DNA is TGTGCCAGCAGCTCGGGTGTCGGCAGTAACGAAAAACTGTTTTTT. As protein: CASSSGVGSNEKLFF.